Presented here are 5 T cell receptor beta chains from one specimen sequenced in a study of blood T cell repertoires in COVID-19. TCRdb's copy holds only in-frame clones and misses some; the assay was immunoSEQ multiplex PCR. The table has around 200,000 clones, approximately 90% seen once. Input material: PBMCs or T cells enriched from blood (not recorded which). Every receptor here comes from a man aged 30 to 45 who had recovered from COVID-19.

The chain carries TRBV3-1 (or the pseudogene TRBV3-2) and TRBJ2-3; possible D gene TRBD2, 5 bases. The CDR3 runs to 16 residues. V was cut by 9 bases and J by 1 base, with 20 bases left in between. The germline gives CDR1 LGHDT, CDR2 YNNKEL (reference sequence). The CDR3 region is CARQKRRALRTDTQYF. The CDR3 nucleotides read TGTGCCAGGCAAAAACGGCGGGCCCTCCGCACAGATACGCAGTATTTT.

The chain uses TRBV2 and TRBJ1-1; no clear D. Trimming took 7 bases from V and 1 from J, leaving 10 bases between them. Germline V gene sequence: CDR1 SNHLY, CDR2 FYNNEI. The length of the CDR3 is 13 residues. The CDR3 spells CASKEAPNTEAFF. CDR3 in DNA: TGTGCCAGCAAGGAGGCGCCGAACACTGAAGCTTTCTTT.

The V call is TRBV5-1, the J call TRBJ1-2; D call uncertain. Trimming removed 2 bases from V and 1 base from J, with 18 bases in between. The germline V gene has CDR1 SGHRS and CDR2 YFSETQ. This CDR3 region has 17 residues. The CDR3 DNA follows: TGCGCCAGCAGCTTCTCCGGGAACCCGACCAGTAACTATGGCTACACCTTC. Encoded protein: CASSFSGNPTSNYGYTF.

The rearrangement joins TRBV14 to TRBJ1-1; no definite D call. The CDR3 is made up of 18 amino acids. The V and J ends lost 0 bases and 1 base respectively, with 18 bases between them. The germline CDR1 and CDR2 sequences are SGHDN and FVKESK. CDR3 residues: CASSQEIGRIGRNTEAFF. The CDR3 bases are TGTGCCAGCAGCCAAGAGATTGGGAGAATTGGTCGGAACACTGAAGCTTTCTTT.

The chain carries TRBV3-1 (or the pseudogene TRBV3-2) and TRBJ1-1; D unresolved. V gave up 6 bases and J gave up 3 bases, with 8 bases separating them. The CDR3 contains 12 residues. Looked up from germline, CDR1 is LGHDT and CDR2 is YNNKEL (reference sequence). The CDR3 region has the DNA TGTGCCAGCAGGGAACGGGACACTGAAGCTTTCTTT. Translation gives CASRERDTEAFF.